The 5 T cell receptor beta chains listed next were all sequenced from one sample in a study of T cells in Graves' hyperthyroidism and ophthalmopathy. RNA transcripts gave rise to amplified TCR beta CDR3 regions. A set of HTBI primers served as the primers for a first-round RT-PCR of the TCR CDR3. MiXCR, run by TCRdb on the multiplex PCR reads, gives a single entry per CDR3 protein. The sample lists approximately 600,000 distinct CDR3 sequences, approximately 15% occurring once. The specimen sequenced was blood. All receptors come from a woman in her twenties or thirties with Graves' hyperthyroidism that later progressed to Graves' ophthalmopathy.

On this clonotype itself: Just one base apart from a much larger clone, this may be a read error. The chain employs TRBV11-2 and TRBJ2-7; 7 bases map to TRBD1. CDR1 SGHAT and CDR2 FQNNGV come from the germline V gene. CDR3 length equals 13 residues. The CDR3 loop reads CASSLAQRGQHYF. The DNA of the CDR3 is TGTGCCAGCAGCTTAGCGCAAAGGGGGCAGCACTACTTC.

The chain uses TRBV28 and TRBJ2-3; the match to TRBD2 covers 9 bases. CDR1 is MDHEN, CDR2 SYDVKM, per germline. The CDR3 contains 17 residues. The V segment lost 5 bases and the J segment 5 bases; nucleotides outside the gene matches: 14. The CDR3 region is CASSPRYGGRAIDTQYF. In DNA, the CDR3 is TGTGCCAGCAGTCCCCGATATGGCGGGAGGGCCATAGATACGCAGTATTTT.

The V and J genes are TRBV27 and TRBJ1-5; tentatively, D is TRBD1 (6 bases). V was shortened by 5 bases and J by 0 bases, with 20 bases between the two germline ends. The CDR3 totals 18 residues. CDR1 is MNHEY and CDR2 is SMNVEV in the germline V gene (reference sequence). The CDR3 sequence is CASSVGARGTGSNQPQHF. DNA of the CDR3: TGTGCCAGCAGTGTGGGGGCGCGAGGGACTGGTAGCAATCAGCCCCAGCATTTT.

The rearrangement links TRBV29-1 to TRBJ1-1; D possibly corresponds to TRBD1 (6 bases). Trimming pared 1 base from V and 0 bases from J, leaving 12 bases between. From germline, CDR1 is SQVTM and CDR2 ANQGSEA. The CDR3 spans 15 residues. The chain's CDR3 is CSVEAIGQMNTEAFF. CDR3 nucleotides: TGCAGCGTTGAAGCAATCGGACAGATGAACACTGAAGCTTTCTTT.

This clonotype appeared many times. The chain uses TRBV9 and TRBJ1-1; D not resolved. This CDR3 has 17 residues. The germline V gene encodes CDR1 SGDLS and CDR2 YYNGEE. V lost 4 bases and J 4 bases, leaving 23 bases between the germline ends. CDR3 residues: CASSPERGSVGFTEAFF. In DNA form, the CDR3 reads TGTGCCAGCAGCCCTGAAAGAGGGTCGGTTGGATTCACTGAAGCTTTCTTT.